This T cell receptor (beta chain) was sequenced during a study of long-term antiretroviral therapy in people with HIV. The CDR3 extends over 13 amino acids. Germline CDR1 is MDHEN and CDR2 is SYDVKM. V gave up 1 base and J gave up 3 bases, with 7 bases separating them. Sampling of each donor yielded at least one pre-ART PBMC sample and at least two post-ART PBMC samples. Treatment locations for all participants with HIV were in the United States. The assay used was immunoSEQ (version v3.0), run at survey level. TCRdb's table, derived via immunoSEQ multiplex PCR, lists solely in-frame clones and lacks some. In the table there are 39,000 or so clones, around 80% of which are singletons.

The sequence derives from a man between 18 and 29 years old with HIV. The starting material was unsorted PBMCs, obtained 0.6 years after starting antiretroviral therapy. This rearrangement joins TRBV28 to TRBJ2-7; D unclear. In nucleotides, the CDR3 is TGTGCCAGCAGTTTATATCTGGGCTACGAGCAGTACTTC. Its translation is CASSLYLGYEQYF.